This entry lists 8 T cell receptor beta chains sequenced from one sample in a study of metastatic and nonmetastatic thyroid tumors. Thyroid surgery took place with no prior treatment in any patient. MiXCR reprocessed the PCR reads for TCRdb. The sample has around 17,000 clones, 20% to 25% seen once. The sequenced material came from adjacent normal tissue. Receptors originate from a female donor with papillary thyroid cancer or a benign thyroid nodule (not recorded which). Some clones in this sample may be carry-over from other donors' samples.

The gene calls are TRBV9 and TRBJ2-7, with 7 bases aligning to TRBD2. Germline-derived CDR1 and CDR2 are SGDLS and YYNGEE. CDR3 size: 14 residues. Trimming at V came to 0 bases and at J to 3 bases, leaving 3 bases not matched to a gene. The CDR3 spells CASSVGLADYEQYF. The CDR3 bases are TGTGCCAGCAGCGTAGGACTAGCCGACTACGAGCAGTACTTC.

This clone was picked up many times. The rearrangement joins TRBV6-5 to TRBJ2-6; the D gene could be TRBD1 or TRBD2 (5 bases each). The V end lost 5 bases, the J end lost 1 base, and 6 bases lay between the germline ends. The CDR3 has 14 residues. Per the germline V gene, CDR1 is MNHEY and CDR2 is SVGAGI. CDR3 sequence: CASSGGSGANVLTF. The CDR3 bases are TGTGCCAGCAGTGGGGGATCTGGGGCCAACGTCCTGACTTTC.

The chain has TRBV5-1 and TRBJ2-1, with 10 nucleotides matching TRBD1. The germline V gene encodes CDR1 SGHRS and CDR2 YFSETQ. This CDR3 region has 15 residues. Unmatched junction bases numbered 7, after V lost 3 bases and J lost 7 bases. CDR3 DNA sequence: TGCGCCAGCAGCTCGGGACAGGGGATTAGGAATGAGCAGTTCTTC. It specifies CASSSGQGIRNEQFF.

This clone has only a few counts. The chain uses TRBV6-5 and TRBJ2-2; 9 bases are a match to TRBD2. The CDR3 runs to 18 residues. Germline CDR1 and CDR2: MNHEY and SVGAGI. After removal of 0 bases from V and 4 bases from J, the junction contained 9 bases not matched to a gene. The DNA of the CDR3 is TGTGCCAGCAGTTACTCGATAACGCTAGCGGGAACCACCGGGGAGCTGTTTTTT. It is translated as CASSYSITLAGTTGELFF.

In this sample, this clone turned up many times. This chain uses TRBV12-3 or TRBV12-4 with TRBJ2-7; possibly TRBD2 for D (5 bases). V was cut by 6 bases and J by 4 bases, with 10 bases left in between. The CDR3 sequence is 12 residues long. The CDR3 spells CASSDGMYEQYF. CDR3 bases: TGTGCCAGCAGCGACGGGATGTACGAGCAGTACTTC.

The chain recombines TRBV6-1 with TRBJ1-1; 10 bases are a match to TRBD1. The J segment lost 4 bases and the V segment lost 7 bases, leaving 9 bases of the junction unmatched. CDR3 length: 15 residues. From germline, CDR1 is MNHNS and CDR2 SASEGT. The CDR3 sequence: CASNPPTGGGTEAFF. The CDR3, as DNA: TGTGCCAGCAACCCCCCGACAGGGGGCGGCACTGAAGCTTTCTTT.

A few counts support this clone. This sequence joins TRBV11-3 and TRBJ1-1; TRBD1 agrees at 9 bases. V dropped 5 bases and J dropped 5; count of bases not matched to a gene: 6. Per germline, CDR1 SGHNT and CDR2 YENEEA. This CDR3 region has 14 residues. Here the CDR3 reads CASSRLTGGTEAFF. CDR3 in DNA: TGTGCCAGCAGCCGCCTGACAGGGGGGACTGAAGCTTTCTTT.

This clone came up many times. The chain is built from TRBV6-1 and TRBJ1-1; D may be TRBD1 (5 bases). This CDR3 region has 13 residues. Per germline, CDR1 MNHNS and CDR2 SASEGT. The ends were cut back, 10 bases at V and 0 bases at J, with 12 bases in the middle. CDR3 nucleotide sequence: TGTGCCACGCAGACAGTCATGAACACTGAAGCTTTCTTT. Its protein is CATQTVMNTEAFF.